The 26 T cell receptor beta chains below all came from one sample that was sequenced in a study of graft-versus-host responses after intestinal transplantation. Their target antigens are unknown. Assay: immunoSEQ multiplex PCR; the TCRdb copy retains only in-frame clones and omits some. The sample has some 150,000 clones, around 90% seen once. The sequencing used unstimulated CD4+ T cells sorted from spleen or lymph node cells, collected before intestinal transplant. The receptors come from a human donor who received an intestinal transplant.

V is TRBV28 and J is TRBJ1-4; D is uncertain. CDR3 length equals 16 residues. V was pared by 3 bases and J by 1 base, with 12 bases between. CDR1 and CDR2 from the germline V gene are MDHEN and SYDVKM. The CDR3 DNA sequence: TGTGCCAGCAGTTTCAATGGGCGGCTAACTAATGAAAAACTGTTTTTT. It encodes CASSFNGRLTNEKLFF.

The CDR3 reads CASSFQRETDTQYF. CDR3 DNA: TGCGCCAGCAGCTTCCAGCGGGAGACAGATACGCAGTATTTT. This rearrangement joins TRBV5-1 to TRBJ2-3, with TRBD2 identical over 8 bases. After removal of 2 bases from V and 3 bases from J, the junction contained 2 bases not matched to a gene. This CDR3 region has 14 residues. Per germline, CDR1 SGHRS and CDR2 YFSETQ.

The chain links TRBV5-1 to TRBJ2-3; D is ambiguous. CDR3 length equals 11 residues. V was pared by 4 bases and J by 5 bases, with 5 bases between. Germline loops: CDR1 SGHRS, CDR2 YFSETQ. The CDR3 loop is CASSEVDTQYF. CDR3 bases: TGCGCCAGCAGCGAGGTAGATACGCAGTATTTT.

In nucleotides, the CDR3 is TGCGCCAGCACCTCCGGGACTAGCGGGAGGGTAGGATACTACAATGAGCAGTTCTTC. It is translated as CASTSGTSGRVGYYNEQFF. The V call is TRBV4-1, the J call TRBJ2-1, with TRBD2 matching 16 bases. The junction had 12 bases not matched to a gene; V was cut back by 7 bases and J by 3 bases. The CDR3 sequence is 19 residues long. Germline CDR1 is MGHRA and CDR2 is YSYEKL.

The chain has TRBV29-1 and TRBJ2-2; 12 bases match TRBD2. In germline, CDR1 is SQVTM, CDR2 ANQGSEA. V was pared by 5 bases and J by 3 bases, with 4 bases of the junction left unmatched. The CDR3 consists of 15 residues. The CDR3 sequence is CSVSSGRADTGELFF. DNA for the CDR3: TGCAGCGTTTCTAGCGGGAGGGCCGACACCGGGGAGCTGTTTTTT.

V is TRBV19 and J is TRBJ2-5, with 9 bases that match TRBD2. Trimming at V came to 9 bases and at J to 4 bases, leaving 15 bases not matched to a gene. The CDR3 has 16 amino acids. CDR1 and CDR2 (germline): LNHDA, SQIVND (reference sequence). CDR3 in DNA: TGTGCCAGCCTCGGGGAAGCGGGAGGATTTCGAGAGACCCAGTACTTC. Its translation is CASLGEAGGFRETQYF.

V is TRBV4-1 and J is TRBJ2-2, with a possible D match to TRBD1 (5 bases). Germline-derived CDR1 and CDR2 are MGHRA and YSYEKL. The CDR3 contains 15 residues. Trimming took off 4 bases at V and 8 bases at J, with 17 bases between the two ends. CDR3 DNA: TGCGCCAGCAGCCCCAACCATCAGGGTACAGGGGAGCTGTTTTTT. Translated, it gives CASSPNHQGTGELFF.

The J gene is TRBJ1-1, the V gene TRBV19; TRBD1 is a possible D gene (5 bases). The length of the CDR3 is 15 residues. Germline V CDR1 and CDR2: LNHDA, SQIVND (reference sequence). V lost 5 bases and J lost 1, with 14 bases in between. CDR3 in DNA: TGTGCCAGTAGTGTCTCAGGTGGGACGAACACTGAAGCTTTCTTT. Translating gives CASSVSGGTNTEAFF. The entire variable domain, with the rest obtained from reference TRBV19 and TRBJ1-1, is as follows: DGGITQSPKYLFRKEGQNVTLSCEQNLNHDAMYWYRQDPGQGLRLIYYSQIVNDFQKGDIAEGYSVSREKKESFPLTVTSAQKNPTAFYLCASSVSGGTNTEAFFGQGTRLTVV.

Notes on this clone: At one boundary the junction diverges from the germline segment, which might be a read error. The V and J genes are TRBV5-6 and TRBJ1-6, with D hard to call. CDR3 length: 14 amino acids. Germline loops: CDR1 SGHDT, CDR2 YYEEEE. The CDR3 region is CASTLVRVDSPLHF. The CDR3 region has the DNA TGTGCCAGCACCTTGGTTAGGGTGGATTCACCCCTCCACTTT. Full variable domain (rest looked up from reference TRBV5-6 and TRBJ1-6): DAGVTQSPTHLIKTRGQQVTLRCSPKSGHDTVSWYQQALGQGPQFIFQYYEEEERQRGNFPDRFSGHQFPNYSSELNVNALLLGDSALYLCASTLVRVDSPLHFGNGTRLTVT.

The gene calls are TRBV25-1 and TRBJ2-5, with D maybe TRBD2 (6 bases). The DNA end is more similar to TRBJ2-7, so the J call may be wrong. This CDR3 region has 15 residues. CDR1 MGHDK and CDR2 SYGVNS come from the germline V gene. The CDR3 sequence is CASSEGGGPGYEQYF. The CDR3 nucleotides are TGTGCCAGCAGTGAAGGAGGAGGGCCAGGATACGAGCAGTACTTC.

The chain couples TRBV11-3 to TRBJ2-1; TRBD2 matches at 11 bases. V gave up 2 bases and J gave up 6 bases; unmatched junction bases: 6. The CDR3 contains 16 residues. Germline assignment: CDR1 SGHNT and CDR2 YENEEA. The CDR3 reads CASSLRLAGGINEQFF. CDR3 nucleotides: TGTGCCAGCAGCTTAAGATTAGCGGGAGGGATCAATGAGCAGTTCTTC.

V and J are TRBV19 and TRBJ1-2; a possible D gene is TRBD1 (5 bases). The CDR3 consists of 13 residues. Germline V gene data show CDR1 as LNHDA and CDR2 as SQIVND (reference sequence). V lost 2 bases to trimming and J lost 7 bases, with 11 bases between them. The chain's CDR3 is CASSIRGLAGYTF. The CDR3 nucleotides read TGTGCCAGTAGTATAAGGGGTCTCGCTGGCTACACCTTC.

V is TRBV27 and J is TRBJ1-1; 7 bases match TRBD1. The CDR3 covers 14 residues. Trimming at V came to 2 bases and at J to 5 bases, leaving 5 bases not matched to a gene. Germline V lookup: CDR1 MNHEY, CDR2 SMNVEV (reference sequence). CDR3 residues: CASSLRGQGTEAFF. In DNA form, the CDR3 reads TGTGCCAGCAGTTTAAGGGGGCAGGGAACTGAAGCTTTCTTT.

On this clone: The sample contains more than one DNA sequence encoding this CDR3. This chain joins TRBV5-1 and TRBJ1-4; perhaps TRBD1 as D (5 bases). Germline values: CDR1 SGHRS, CDR2 YFSETQ. CDR3 size: 14 residues. The V end was cut by 3 bases, the J end by 5 bases, with 11 bases between. CDR3 sequence (DNA): TGCGCCAGCAGCTCCGGGACGGGGAATGAAAAACTGTTTTTT. Encoded protein: CASSSGTGNEKLFF.

The chain employs TRBV9 and TRBJ2-3; 7 nucleotides line up with TRBD2. Germline lookup yields CDR1 SGDLS and CDR2 YYNGEE. J lost 4 bases, V lost 2 bases, and 4 bases had no gene match. This CDR3 region has 14 residues. The CDR3 nucleotides are TGTGCCAGCAGCGTGGGGCTAGCGGCAGATACGCAGTATTTT. As protein: CASSVGLAADTQYF.

This chain joins TRBV7-9 and TRBJ1-1; D remains unclear. V was cut by 7 bases and J by 1 base, with 10 bases left in between. Looked up from germline, CDR1 is SEHNR and CDR2 is FQNEAQ (reference sequence). The CDR3 is 13 amino acids. The CDR3 is CASTEDGNTEAFF. Written as DNA, the CDR3 is TGTGCCAGCACCGAGGACGGGAACACTGAAGCTTTCTTT.

This chain connects TRBV11-3 to TRBJ2-1; TRBD2 aligns across 8 bases. The CDR3 is 15 residues long. With 5 bases clipped from V and 4 bases from J, the junction kept 7 bases outside the gene matches. The germline CDR1 and CDR2 sequences are SGHNT and YENEEA. CDR3 in amino acids: CASSQRSGSYNEQFF. Written as DNA, the CDR3 is TGTGCCAGCAGCCAGAGAAGCGGGAGTTACAATGAGCAGTTCTTC.

This chain joins TRBV19 and TRBJ1-4, with D unresolved. This CDR3 has 14 residues. CDR1 is LNHDA, CDR2 SQIVND, per germline (reference sequence). Trimming stripped 4 bases from V and 2 bases from J, with 8 bases between. In nucleotides, the CDR3 is TGTGCCAGTAGTACGGGGTCTACTAATGAAAAACTGTTTTTT. Protein: CASSTGSTNEKLFF. The full variable domain, with the rest looked up from reference TRBV19 and TRBJ1-4, is DGGITQSPKYLFRKEGQNVTLSCEQNLNHDAMYWYRQDPGQGLRLIYYSQIVNDFQKGDIAEGYSVSREKKESFPLTVTSAQKNPTAFYLCASSTGSTNEKLFFGSGTQLSVL.

The CDR3 region is CASSQKNIQYF. For the CDR3, the DNA is TGTGCCAGCAGCCAAAAAAACATTCAGTACTTC. V and J are TRBV5-4 and TRBJ2-4; no definite D call. This CDR3 spans 11 amino acids. CDR1 is SGHNT, CDR2 YYREEE, per germline (reference sequence). Trimming left V 4 bases short and J 4 bases short, with 3 bases between. The full variable domain, rest sourced from reference TRBV5-4 and TRBJ2-4, is ETGVTQSPTHLIKTRGQQVTLRCSSQSGHNTVSWYQQALGQGPQFIFQYYREEENGRGNFPPRFSGLQFPNYSSELNVNALELDDSALYLCASSQKNIQYFGAGTRLSVL.

This sequence joins TRBV5-1 and TRBJ2-1; 9 positions match TRBD2. Germline CDR1 and CDR2: SGHRS and YFSETQ. V shed 1 base and J 3 bases; nucleotides not matched to a gene: 5. The CDR3 has 16 amino acids. The CDR3 DNA sequence: TGCGCCAGCAGCTTGTCGCTAGCGGGGTACTACAATGAGCAGTTCTTC. This encodes CASSLSLAGYYNEQFF.

This chain joins TRBV9 and TRBJ1-2; D uncertain. Per germline, CDR1 SGDLS and CDR2 YYNGEE. Trimming removed 4 bases from V and 5 bases from J, with 12 bases in between. The CDR3 extends over 13 amino acids. CDR3 amino acids: CASSPQGLYGYTF. The CDR3, as DNA: TGTGCCAGCAGCCCCCAAGGTTTATATGGCTACACCTTC.

This chain joins TRBV10-3 and TRBJ1-5; D gene ambiguous. V lost 5 bases, J lost 3 bases, and 11 bases lay in between. Germline V gives CDR1 ENHRY, CDR2 SYGVKD. The CDR3 has 14 amino acids. CDR3 in DNA: TGTGCCATCAGTCCTTCGCAATCCAATCAGCCCCAGCATTTT. It yields the protein CAISPSQSNQPQHF.

V usage is TRBV6-1 and J usage is TRBJ2-7; 7 bases map to TRBD1. The length of the CDR3 is 15 residues. J was trimmed by 3 bases and V by 1 base; bases with no gene match: 6. The germline V gene encodes CDR1 MNHNS and CDR2 SASEGT. Here the CDR3 DNA reads TGTGCCAGCAGTGAAGGTCCACAGGGGATCTACGAGCAGTACTTC. Translating gives CASSEGPQGIYEQYF.

The CDR3 coding sequence is TGCAGCGTTGGGACAGGACCCTACGAGCAGTACTTC. Translated, it gives CSVGTGPYEQYF. V and J are TRBV29-1 and TRBJ2-7; the match to TRBD1 covers 7 bases. The germline gives CDR1 SQVTM, CDR2 ANQGSEA. V lost 4 bases, J lost 2 bases, and 2 bases stayed unmatched. The CDR3 is 12 residues long.

This chain links TRBV19 with TRBJ2-7; 12 bases agree with TRBD2. The CDR3 sequence is 15 residues long. Germline V gene data show CDR1 as LNHDA and CDR2 as SQIVND (reference sequence). Trimming took 4 bases from V and 4 from J; bases not matched to a gene: 5. The CDR3 is CASSTGGLAGYEQYF. The CDR3 DNA is TGTGCCAGTAGTACGGGTGGACTAGCGGGGTACGAGCAGTACTTC.

The chain joins TRBV5-6 to TRBJ2-7; D ambiguous. This CDR3 region has 16 residues. Trimming took 0 bases from V and 7 from J, leaving 20 bases between them. Germline V gene data show CDR1 as SGHDT and CDR2 as YYEEEE. Written as DNA, the CDR3 is TGTGCCAGCAGCTTGGCCTATGGTCACAGTGTGCAGGAGCAGTACTTC. Translation gives CASSLAYGHSVQEQYF.